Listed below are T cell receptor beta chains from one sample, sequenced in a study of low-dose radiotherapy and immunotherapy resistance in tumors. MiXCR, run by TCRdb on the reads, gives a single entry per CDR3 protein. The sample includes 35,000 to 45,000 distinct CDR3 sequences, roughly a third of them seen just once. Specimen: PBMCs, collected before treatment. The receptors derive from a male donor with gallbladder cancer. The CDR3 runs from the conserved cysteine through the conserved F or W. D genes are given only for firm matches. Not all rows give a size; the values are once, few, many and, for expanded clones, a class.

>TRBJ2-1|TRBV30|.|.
CAWSGPTYYPYNEQFF
TGTGCCTGGAGTGGTCCGACTTACTACCCATACAATGAGCAGTTCTTC
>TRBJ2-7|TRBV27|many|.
CASSLSSSSYEQYF
TGTGCCAGCAGTTTATCCTCGAGCTCCTACGAGCAGTACTTC
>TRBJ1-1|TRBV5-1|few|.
CASSFQQGNTEAFF
TGCGCCAGCAGCTTTCAACAGGGGAACACTGAAGCTTTCTTT
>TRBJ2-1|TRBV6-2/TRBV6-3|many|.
CASSYTSFNEQFF
TGTGCCAGCAGTTACACAAGTTTCAATGAGCAGTTCTTC
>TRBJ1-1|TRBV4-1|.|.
CASSRGHGTSNTEAFF
TGCGCCAGCAGCCGAGGGCACGGGACATCAAACACTGAAGCTTTCTTT
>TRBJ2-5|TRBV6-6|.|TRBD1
CASRRGQGGETQYF
TGTGCCAGCAGGAGAGGACAGGGAGGAGAGACCCAGTACTTC
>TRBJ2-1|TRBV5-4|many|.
CASSFLQRGHYNEQFF
TGTGCCAGCAGCTTCCTTCAGAGAGGGCATTACAATGAGCAGTTCTTC
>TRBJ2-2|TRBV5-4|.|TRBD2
CASSPGLAPGELFF
TGTGCCAGCAGCCCGGGACTAGCCCCCGGGGAGCTGTTTTTT
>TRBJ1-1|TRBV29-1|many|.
CSVVGVNTEAFF
TGCAGCGTTGTGGGAGTGAACACTGAAGCTTTCTTT
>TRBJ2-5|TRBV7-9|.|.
CASSLGDFQETQYF
TGTGCCAGCAGCTTAGGTGACTTCCAAGAGACCCAGTACTTC
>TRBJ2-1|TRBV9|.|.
CASSAWGANEQFF
TGTGCCAGCAGCGCGTGGGGGGCTAATGAGCAGTTCTTC
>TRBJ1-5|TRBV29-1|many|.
CSVGSGGGLPQHF
TGCAGCGTTGGTTCTGGGGGGGGTCTGCCCCAGCATTTT
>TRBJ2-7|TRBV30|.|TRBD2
CAWSVWGGSRYEQYF
TGTGCCTGGAGTGTATGGGGCGGGAGTCGGTACGAGCAGTACTTC
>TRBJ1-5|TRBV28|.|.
CASRGEGIQPQHF
TGTGCCAGCAGAGGGGAAGGAATTCAGCCCCAGCATTTT
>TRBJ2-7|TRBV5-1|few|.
CASSQGPGYEQYF
TGCGCCAGCAGTCAGGGACCGGGCTACGAGCAGTACTTC
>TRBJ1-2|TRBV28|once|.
CASSLSLIGGYTF
TGTGCCAGCAGTTTATCACTCATCGGAGGCTACACCTTC
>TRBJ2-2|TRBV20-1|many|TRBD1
CSAGPGQGRTGELFF
TGCAGTGCTGGTCCCGGACAGGGACGAACCGGGGAGCTGTTTTTT
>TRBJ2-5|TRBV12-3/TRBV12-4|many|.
CASSLGQFRKTQYF
TGTGCCAGCAGTTTAGGGCAGTTTAGGAAGACCCAGTACTTC
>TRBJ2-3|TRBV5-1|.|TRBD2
CASSSLAGGTQYF
TGTGCCAGCAGCTCACTAGCGGGAGGGACGCAGTATTTT
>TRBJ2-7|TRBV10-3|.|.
CAISERYEQYF
TGTGCCATCAGTGAGCGTTACGAGCAGTACTTC
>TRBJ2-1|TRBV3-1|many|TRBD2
CASSPLAGETFF
TGTGCCAGCAGCCCTTTGGCGGGAGAGACGTTCTTC
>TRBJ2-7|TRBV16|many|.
CASSPPGQSYEQYF
TGTGCCAGCAGCCCACCGGGACAATCCTACGAGCAGTACTTC
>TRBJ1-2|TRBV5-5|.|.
CASSFPPVDYGYTF
TGTGCCAGCAGCTTTCCACCGGTGGACTATGGCTACACCTTC
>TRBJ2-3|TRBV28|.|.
CASSLRTDTQYF
TGTGCCAGCAGTTTGAGGACAGATACGCAGTATTTT
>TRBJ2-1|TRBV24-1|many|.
CATSSGIRGFNEQFF
TGTGCCACCAGTTCGGGTATCCGGGGCTTCAATGAGCAGTTCTTC
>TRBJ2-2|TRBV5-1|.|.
CASTYGLANTGELFFF
.
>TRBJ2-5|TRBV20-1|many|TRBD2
CSARAPGGGQETQYF
TGCAGTGCTAGAGCCCCGGGAGGTGGGCAAGAGACCCAGTACTTC
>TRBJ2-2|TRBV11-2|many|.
CASSLGQVVGELFF
TGTGCCAGCAGCTTGGGACAAGTTGTCGGGGAGCTGTTTTTT
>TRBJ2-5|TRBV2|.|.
CASSEGLPQETQYF
TGTGCCAGCAGTGAAGGTCTGCCCCAAGAGACCCAGTACTTC
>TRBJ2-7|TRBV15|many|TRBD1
CATSLGQAPGEQYF
TGTGCCACCAGTCTGGGACAGGCCCCGGGGGAGCAGTACTTC
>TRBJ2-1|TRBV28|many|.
CASLDLSSYNEQFF
TGTGCCAGCCTGGACCTCAGCTCCTACAATGAGCAGTTCTTC
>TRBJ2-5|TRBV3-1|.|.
CASSQDNIGQETQYF
TGTGCCAGCAGCCAAGATAATATCGGGCAAGAGACCCAGTACTTC
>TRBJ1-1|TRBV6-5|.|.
CASSDPGQVNTEAFF
TGTGCCAGCAGTGATCCGGGACAAGTGAACACTGAAGCTTTCTTT
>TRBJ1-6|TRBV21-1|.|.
CASRQRKGTVDSPLHF
TGTGCCAGCAGGCAGAGAAAGGGGACAGTTGATTCACCCCTCCACTTT
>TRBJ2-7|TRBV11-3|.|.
CASSLVGAGDDEQYF
TGTGCCAGCAGCTTAGTGGGGGCAGGGGACGACGAGCAGTACTTC
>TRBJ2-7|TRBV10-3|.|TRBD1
CAISELTGGAYEQYF
TGTGCCATCAGTGAACTGACAGGGGGCGCGTACGAGCAGTACTTC
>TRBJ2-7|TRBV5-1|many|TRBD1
CASSSAGTVGSEQYF
TGCGCCAGCAGCTCCGCCGGGACAGTAGGGAGCGAGCAGTACTTC
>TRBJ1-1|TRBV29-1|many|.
CSVEERMSAGAFF
TGCAGCGTTGAAGAAAGGATGTCGGCCGGAGCTTTCTTT
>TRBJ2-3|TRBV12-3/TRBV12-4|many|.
CASRPSVGITDTQYF
TGTGCCAGCAGACCCTCGGTGGGGATCACAGATACGCAGTATTTT
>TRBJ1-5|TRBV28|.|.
CASSTSGNPNQPQHF
TGTGCCAGCAGTACATCAGGGAATCCCAATCAGCCCCAGCATTTT
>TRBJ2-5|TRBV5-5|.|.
CASRLPSKETQYF
TGTGCCAGCAGACTACCGAGCAAAGAGACCCAGTACTTC